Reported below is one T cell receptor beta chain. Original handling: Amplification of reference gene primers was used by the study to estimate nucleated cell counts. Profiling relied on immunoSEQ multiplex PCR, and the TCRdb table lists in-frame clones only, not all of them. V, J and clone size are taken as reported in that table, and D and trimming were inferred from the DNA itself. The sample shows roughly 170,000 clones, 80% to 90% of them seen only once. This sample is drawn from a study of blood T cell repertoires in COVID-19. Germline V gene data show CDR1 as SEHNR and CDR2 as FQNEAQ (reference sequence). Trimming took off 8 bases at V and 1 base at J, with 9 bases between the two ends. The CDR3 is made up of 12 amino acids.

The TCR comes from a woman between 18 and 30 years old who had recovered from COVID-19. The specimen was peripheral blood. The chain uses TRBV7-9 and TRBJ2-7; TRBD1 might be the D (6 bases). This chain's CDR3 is CASGTGSYEQYF. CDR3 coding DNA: TGTGCCAGCGGCACAGGGTCCTACGAGCAGTACTTC.